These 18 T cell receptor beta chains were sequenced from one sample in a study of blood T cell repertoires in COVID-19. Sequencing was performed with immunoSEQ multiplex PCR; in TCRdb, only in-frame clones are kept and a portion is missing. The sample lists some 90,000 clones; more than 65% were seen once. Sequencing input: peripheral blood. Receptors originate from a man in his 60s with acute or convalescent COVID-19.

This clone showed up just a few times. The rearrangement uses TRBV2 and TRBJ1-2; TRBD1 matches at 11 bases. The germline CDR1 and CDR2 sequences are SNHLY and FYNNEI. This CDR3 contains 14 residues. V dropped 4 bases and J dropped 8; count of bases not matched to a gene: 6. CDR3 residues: CASSGTGGLDGYTF. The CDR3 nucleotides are TGTGCCAGCAGTGGGACAGGGGGCCTCGACGGCTACACCTTC.

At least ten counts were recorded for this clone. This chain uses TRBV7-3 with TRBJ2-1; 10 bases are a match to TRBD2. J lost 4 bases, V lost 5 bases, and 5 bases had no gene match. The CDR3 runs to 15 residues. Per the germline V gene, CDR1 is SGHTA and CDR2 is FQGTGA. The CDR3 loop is CASSANSGRYNEQFF. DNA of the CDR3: TGTGCCAGCAGCGCCAATAGCGGGAGGTACAATGAGCAGTTCTTC.

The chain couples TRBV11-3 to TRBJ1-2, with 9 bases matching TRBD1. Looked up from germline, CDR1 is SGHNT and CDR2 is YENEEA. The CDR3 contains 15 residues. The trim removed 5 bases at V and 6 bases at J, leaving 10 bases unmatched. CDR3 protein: CASSLRGTGLDGYTF. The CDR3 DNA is TGTGCCAGCAGCCTTCGGGGGACAGGGCTAGATGGCTACACCTTC. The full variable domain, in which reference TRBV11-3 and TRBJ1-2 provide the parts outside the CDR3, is EAGVVQSPRYKIIEKKQPVAFWCNPISGHNTLYWYLQNLGQGPELLIRYENEEAVDDSQLPKDRFSAERLKGVDSTLKIQPAELGDSAVYLCASSLRGTGLDGYTFGSGTRLTVV.

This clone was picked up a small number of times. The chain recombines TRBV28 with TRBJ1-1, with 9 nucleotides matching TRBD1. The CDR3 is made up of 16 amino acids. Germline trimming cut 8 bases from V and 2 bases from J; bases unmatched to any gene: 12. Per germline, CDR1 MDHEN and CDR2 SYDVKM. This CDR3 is CASLPQGAGVNTEAFF. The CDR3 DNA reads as TGTGCCAGCTTACCACAGGGGGCCGGGGTCAACACTGAAGCTTTCTTT. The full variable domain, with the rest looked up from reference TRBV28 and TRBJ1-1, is DVKVTQSSRYLVKRTGEKVFLECVQDMDHENMFWYRQDPGLGLRLIYFSYDVKMKEKGDIPEGYSVSREKKERFSLILESASTNQTSMYLCASLPQGAGVNTEAFFGQGTRLTVV.

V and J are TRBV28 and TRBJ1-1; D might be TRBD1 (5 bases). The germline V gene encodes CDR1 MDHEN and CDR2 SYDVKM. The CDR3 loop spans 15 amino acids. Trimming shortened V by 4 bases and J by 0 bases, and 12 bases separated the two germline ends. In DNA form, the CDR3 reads TGTGCCAGCAGTTCCCCGGGGGTGATGAACACTGAAGCTTTCTTT. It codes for CASSSPGVMNTEAFF.

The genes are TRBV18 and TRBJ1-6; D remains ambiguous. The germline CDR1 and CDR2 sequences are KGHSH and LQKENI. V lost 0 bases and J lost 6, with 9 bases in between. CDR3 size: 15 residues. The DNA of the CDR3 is TGTGCCAGCTCACCACCCGTTTTGAGTAATTCACCCCTCCACTTT. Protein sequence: CASSPPVLSNSPLHF.

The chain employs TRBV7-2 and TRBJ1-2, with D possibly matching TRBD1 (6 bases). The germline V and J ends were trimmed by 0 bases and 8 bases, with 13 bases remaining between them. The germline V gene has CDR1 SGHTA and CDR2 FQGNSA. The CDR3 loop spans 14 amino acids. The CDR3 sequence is CASSLARQGLGYTF. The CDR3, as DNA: TGTGCCAGCAGCTTAGCTAGGCAGGGGTTGGGCTACACCTTC.

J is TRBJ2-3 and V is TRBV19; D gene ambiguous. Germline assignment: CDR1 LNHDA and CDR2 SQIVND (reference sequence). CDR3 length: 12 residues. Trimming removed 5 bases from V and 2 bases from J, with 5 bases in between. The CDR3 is CASSFHTDTQYF. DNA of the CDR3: TGTGCCAGTAGTTTCCACACAGATACGCAGTATTTT. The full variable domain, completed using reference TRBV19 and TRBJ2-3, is DGGITQSPKYLFRKEGQNVTLSCEQNLNHDAMYWYRQDPGQGLRLIYYSQIVNDFQKGDIAEGYSVSREKKESFPLTVTSAQKNPTAFYLCASSFHTDTQYFGPGTRLTVL.

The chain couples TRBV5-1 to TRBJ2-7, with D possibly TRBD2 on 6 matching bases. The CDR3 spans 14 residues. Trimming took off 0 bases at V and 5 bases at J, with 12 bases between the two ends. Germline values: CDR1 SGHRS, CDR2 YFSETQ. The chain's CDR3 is CASSLELGGNEQYF. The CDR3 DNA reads TGCGCCAGCAGCTTGGAACTGGGCGGGAACGAGCAGTACTTC.

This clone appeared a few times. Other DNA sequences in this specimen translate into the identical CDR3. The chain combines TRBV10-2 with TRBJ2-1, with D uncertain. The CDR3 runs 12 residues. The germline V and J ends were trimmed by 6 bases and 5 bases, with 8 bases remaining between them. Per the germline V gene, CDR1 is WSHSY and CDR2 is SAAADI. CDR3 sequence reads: CASSPSDNEQFF. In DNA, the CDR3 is TGCGCCAGCAGCCCCAGTGACAATGAGCAGTTCTTC.

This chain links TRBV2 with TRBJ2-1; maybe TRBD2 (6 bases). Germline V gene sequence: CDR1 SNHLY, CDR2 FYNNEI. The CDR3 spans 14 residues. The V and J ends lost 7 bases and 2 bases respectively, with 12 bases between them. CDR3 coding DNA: TGTGCCAGCACCCCTAGCGCCGCCTACAATGAGCAGTTCTTC. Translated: CASTPSAAYNEQFF.

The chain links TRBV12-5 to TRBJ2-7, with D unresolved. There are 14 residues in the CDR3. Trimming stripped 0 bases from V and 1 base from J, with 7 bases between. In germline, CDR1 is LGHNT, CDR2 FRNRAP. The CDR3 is CASGLVARSYEQYF. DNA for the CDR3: TGTGCTAGTGGTTTGGTAGCCAGGTCCTACGAGCAGTACTTC.

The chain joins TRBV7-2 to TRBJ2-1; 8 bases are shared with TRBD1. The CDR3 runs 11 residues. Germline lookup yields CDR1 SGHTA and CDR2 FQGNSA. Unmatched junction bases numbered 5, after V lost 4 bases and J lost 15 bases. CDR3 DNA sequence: TGTGCCAGCAGCTGGACAGGGCCGCGGTTCTTC. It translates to CASSWTGPRFF.

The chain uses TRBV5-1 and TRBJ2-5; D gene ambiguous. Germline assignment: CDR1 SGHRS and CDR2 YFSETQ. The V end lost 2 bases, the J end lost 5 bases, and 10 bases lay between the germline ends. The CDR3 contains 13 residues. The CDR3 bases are TGCGCCAGCAGCTTCCGTAACGGTGAGACCCAGTACTTC. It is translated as CASSFRNGETQYF.

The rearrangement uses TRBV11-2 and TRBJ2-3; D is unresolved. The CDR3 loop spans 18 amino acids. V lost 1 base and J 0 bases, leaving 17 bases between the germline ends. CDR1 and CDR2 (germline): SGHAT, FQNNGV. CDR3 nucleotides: TGTGCCAGCAGCTTAGTCACCGGTGAATATGCTAGCACAGATACGCAGTATTTT. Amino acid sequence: CASSLVTGEYASTDTQYF. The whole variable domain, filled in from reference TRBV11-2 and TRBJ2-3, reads EAGVAQSPRYKIIEKRQSVAFWCNPISGHATLYWYQQILGQGPKLLIQFQNNGVVDDSQLPKDRFSAERLKGVDSTLKIQPAKLEDSAVYLCASSLVTGEYASTDTQYFGPGTRLTVL.

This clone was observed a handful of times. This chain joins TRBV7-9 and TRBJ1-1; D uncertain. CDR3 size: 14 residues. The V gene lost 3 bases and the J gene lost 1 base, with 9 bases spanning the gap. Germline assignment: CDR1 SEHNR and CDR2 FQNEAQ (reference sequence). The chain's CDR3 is CASSFRSGNTEAFF. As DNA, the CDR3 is TGTGCCAGCAGCTTCAGGTCAGGGAACACTGAAGCTTTCTTT.

CDR3 DNA: TGTGCCAGCAGCTTAGTTACAGCTAATTCACCCCTCCACTTT. This translates into CASSLVTANSPLHF. V and J are TRBV7-9 and TRBJ1-6; D is ambiguous. Germline V gene lookup returns CDR1 SEHNR and CDR2 FQNEAQ (reference sequence). The CDR3 runs to 14 residues. The V and J ends lost 1 base and 6 bases respectively, with 7 bases between them. The full variable domain, its missing parts supplied by reference TRBV7-9 and TRBJ1-6, is DTGVSQNPRHKITKRGQNVTFRCDPISEHNRLYWYRQTLGQGPEFLTYFQNEAQLEKSRLLSDRFSAERPKGSFSTLEIQRTEQGDSAMYLCASSLVTANSPLHFGNGTRLTVT.

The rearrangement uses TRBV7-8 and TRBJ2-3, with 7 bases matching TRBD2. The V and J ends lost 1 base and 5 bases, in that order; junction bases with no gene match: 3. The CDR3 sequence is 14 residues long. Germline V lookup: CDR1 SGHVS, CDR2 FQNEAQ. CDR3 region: CASSLGLAVDTQYF. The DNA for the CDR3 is TGTGCCAGCAGCTTAGGACTAGCCGTAGATACGCAGTATTTT.